This record covers a single TCR beta chain. Using immunoSEQ multiplex PCR, the repertoire was profiled, and TCRdb retains in-frame clones only, with some absent. The sample holds 140,000 to 150,000 clones, 75% to 90% seen once. This sample is part of a study of blood T cell repertoires in COVID-19. Study overall: The analysed material was cDNA or gDNA that came from T cells, B-cell-depleted T cells, or PBMCs.

This CDR3 region has 16 residues. The germline CDR1 and CDR2 sequences are LNHDA and SQIVND (reference sequence). V trimming: 6 bases; J trimming: 3 bases; junction bases outside the gene matches: 10. The rearrangement joins TRBV19 to TRBJ2-2; 7 bases agree with TRBD1. Sequencing input: peripheral blood. The origin of this receptor is a woman aged 60 to 75 with COVID-19, enrolled during active disease. In DNA, the CDR3 is TGTGCCAGTAGGCCGTCCTACAGGGGAGACACCGGGGAGCTGTTTTTT. Translating it yields CASRPSYRGDTGELFF. Full variable domain (rest looked up from reference TRBV19 and TRBJ2-2): DGGITQSPKYLFRKEGQNVTLSCEQNLNHDAMYWYRQDPGQGLRLIYYSQIVNDFQKGDIAEGYSVSREKKESFPLTVTSAQKNPTAFYLCASRPSYRGDTGELFFGEGSRLTVL.